This record looks at one T cell receptor (beta chain) sequence and its context. Its antigen remains unidentified. Base qualities are not provided; no much larger clone lies one nucleotide away. The library relied on the immunoSEQ multiplex PCR assay. For TCR sequencing, RNA was extracted from every sample and reverse transcribed into cDNA to serve as template. SuperScript III was used to make first-strand cDNA, primed with a 2:1 mix of oligo-dT and random hexamers. Amplification bias was assessed with a synthetic immune receptor repertoire, and residual bias was removed computationally. Per the authors' processing: Raw reads were preprocessed to remove errors, and CDR3 was defined according to IMGT conventions as the region from the conserved cysteine to phenylalanine. Clonality was computed by normalizing Shannon entropy by log2 of the number of productive unique TCRs and subtracting the result from 1. Whether scalp clones were CD4 or CD8 was inferred by matching scalp TCRbeta sequences against CD4 and CD8 repertoires sorted from blood. This is the immuneACCESS table as TCRdb keeps it, with only in-frame sequences that have V and J called. A part of the clones is gone; compared with another copy, unresolved V genes explain less than half, and the rest is unexplained. V and J calls and clone size are those listed in that table; D and trimming were worked out from the DNA. This sample comprises 150,000 to 200,000 clones, around three fifths of them detected only once. Of the sample, roughly an eighth is held by the ten largest clones.

What this sample's time point label stands for: 24 weeks on oral tofacitinib. The treatment or condition label of this sample denotes: oral pan-JAK inhibitor, 5-10 mg twice daily. Lesional scalp punch biopsies and peripheral blood were collected from alopecia areata patients. After PBMCs were isolated by density centrifugation and stained for CD3, CD4 and CD8, a FACSAria was used to sort CD4+ and CD8+ T cells. These data originate in a study of CD8+ T cells in alopecia areata (dated by TCRdb to 2016 to 2019). In the study overall: The treated patients took part in an open-label pilot trial in which moderate-to-severe alopecia areata was treated with oral tofacitinib at 5 to 10 mg twice daily. Scalp tissue and sorted CD4+ and CD8+ peripheral blood T cells from patchy and totalis/universalis alopecia areata patients and from healthy controls were covered by human TCRbeta sequencing. TCRbeta CDR3 regions were amplified by immunoSEQ multiplex PCR with 35 Vbeta forward and 13 Jbeta reverse primers. Scalp clonality was compared among normal scalp (n=4), patchy alopecia areata scalp (n=8), and alopecia totalis/universalis scalp (n=8). High-throughput TCRbeta sequencing was used to examine T cell clonal expansion in alopecia areata in both the C3H/HeJ mouse model and human patients. Patients on tofacitinib were biopsied at baseline and after 4 and 24 weeks of treatment, and several of the patients also had a later scalp biopsy. The SALT score, which quantifies the percentage of affected scalp surface area, was used to measure disease severity in treated patients. RNA was extracted with the PAXgene miRNA kit for fixed scalp, the miRNeasy kit for PBMCs, and the RNeasy kit for mouse skin. Tofacitinib was given for 6 to 18 months, followed by 6 months of follow-up off drug to assess delayed response and recurrence. The full study reports these points: During tofacitinib treatment, many expanded lesional clones stuck around in both scalp and blood, and this persistence may partly explain why relapse happens after treatment is stopped. Higher clonality and more expanded CD8+ clones were observed in lesional scalp than in normal scalp, particularly in alopecia totalis/universalis, a finding suggestive of antigenic drive. Tofacitinib significantly lowered scalp clonality and the number of expanded CD8+ clones among the top 100 scalp clones. Unlike mouse skin, where gammadelta T cells dominate, normal human skin contains resident alphabeta T cells that get sequenced too, which complicates analysis of the scalp TCR repertoire. Because the treated cohort was small and had only one nonresponder, larger studies are needed to examine links between baseline CD8+ expansion and response. Compared with mice, TCR sequences shared between patients were less clear, possibly partly because of HLA diversity across the patient population.

V lost 5 bases and J lost 3 bases, and the count of bases not matched to a germline gene is 8. The CDR3 runs 16 residues from the cysteine to the phenylalanine. The DNA shown is the 48-base CDR3, in frame from base 1. The germline V gene supplies CDR1 SGHVS and CDR2 FNYEAQ. The specimen was CD8+ T cells sorted from blood, collected at week 24, from a patient treated with tofacitinib. This TCR was sampled from a human donor with alopecia areata. The chain is encoded by TRBV7-6 joined to TRBJ2-7; 12 nucleotides in the junction match TRBD2. The CDR3 reads CASSPQLAGGHYEQYF. The base sequence is TGTGCCAGCAGCCCACAACTAGCGGGGGGACACTACGAGCAGTACTTC. The reference TRBV7-6 and TRBJ2-7 proteins fill in what lies around the CDR3, so the full variable domain reads GAGVSQSPRYKVTKRGQDVALRCDPISGHVSLYWYRQALGQGPEFLTYFNYEAQQDKSGLPNDRFSAERPEGSISTLTIQRTEQRDSAMYRCASSPQLAGGHYEQYFGPGTRLTVT.